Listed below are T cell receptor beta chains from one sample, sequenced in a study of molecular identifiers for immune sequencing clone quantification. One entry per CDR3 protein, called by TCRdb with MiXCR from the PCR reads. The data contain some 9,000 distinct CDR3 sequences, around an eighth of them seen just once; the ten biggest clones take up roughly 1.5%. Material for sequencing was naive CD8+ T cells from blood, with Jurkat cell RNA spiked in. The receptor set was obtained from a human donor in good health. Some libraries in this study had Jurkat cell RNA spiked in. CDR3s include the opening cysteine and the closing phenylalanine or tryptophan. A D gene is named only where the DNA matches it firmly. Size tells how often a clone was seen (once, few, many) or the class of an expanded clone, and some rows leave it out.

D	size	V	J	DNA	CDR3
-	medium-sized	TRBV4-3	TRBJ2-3	TGCGCCAGCAGCCAAGATTATGCGCGGGGAGCCACAGATACGCAGTATTTT	CASSQDYARGATDTQYF
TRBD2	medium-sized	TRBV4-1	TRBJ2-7	TGCGCCAGCAGCCAAGGGGGACTAGCGGACTACGAGCAGTACTTC	CASSQGGLADYEQYF
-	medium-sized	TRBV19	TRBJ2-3	TGTGCCAGTAGTCCCAGCCCTGGCCTCACAGATACGCAGTATTTT	CASSPSPGLTDTQYF
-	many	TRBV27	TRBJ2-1	TGTGCCAGCAGTTGGGGTTTCTACAATGAGCAGTTCTTC	CASSWGFYNEQFF
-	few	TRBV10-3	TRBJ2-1	TGTGCCATCAGTGATCGGACTACCCTCTCCTACAATGAGCAGTTCTTC	CAISDRTTLSYNEQFF
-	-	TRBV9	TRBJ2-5	TGTGCCAGCGGCGTAGCGGAGATACAAGAGACCCAGTACTTC	CASGVAEIQETQYF
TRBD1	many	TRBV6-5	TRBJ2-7	TGTGCCAGCAGTTATGTACAGGGGGCCTACGAGCAGTACTTC	CASSYVQGAYEQYF
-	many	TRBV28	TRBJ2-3	TGTGCCAGCAGTTTTTTGTTGCGGGTCACAGATACGCAGTATTTT	CASSFLLRVTDTQYF
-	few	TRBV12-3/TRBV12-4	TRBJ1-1	TGTGCCAGCAGTGGCGGACAGAGTCCGAACACTGAAGCTTTCTTT	CASSGGQSPNTEAFF
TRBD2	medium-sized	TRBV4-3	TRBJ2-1	TGCGCCAGCAGCCAGGGGGGGTCCAATGAGCAGTTCTTC	CASSQGGSNEQFF
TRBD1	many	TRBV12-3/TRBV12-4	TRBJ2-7	TGTGCCAGCAGTTCGACAGGGTCTTGGTACGAGCAGTACTTC	CASSSTGSWYEQYF
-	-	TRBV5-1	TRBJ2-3	TGCGCCAGCAGTCCCGGGTCACAAAGCACTGATACGCAGTATTTT	CASSPGSQSTDTQYF
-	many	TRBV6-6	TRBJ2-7	TGTGCCAGCAGTTACTCGGCCAGTGCCTACGAGCAGTACTTC	CASSYSASAYEQYF
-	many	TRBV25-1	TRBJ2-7	TGTGCCAGCTCAAACTTTCGGCAGGGGAGCTCCTACGAGCAGTACTTC	CASSNFRQGSSYEQYF
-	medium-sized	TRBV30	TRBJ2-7	TGTGCCTCCTCTCGAGGGGGCGAGCAGTACTTC	CASSRGGEQYF
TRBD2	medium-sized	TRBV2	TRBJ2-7	TGTGCCAGCAGTGAGCGGGGGATAGCCTACGAGCAGTACTTC	CASSERGIAYEQYF
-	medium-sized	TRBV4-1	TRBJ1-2	TGCGCCAGCAGCCGCAGGACAGACTCGACGAAAACCTATGGCTACACCTTC	CASSRRTDSTKTYGYTF
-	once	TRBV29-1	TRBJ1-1	TGCAGCGTTGCTATGCAGCGGATTAACGCTGAAGCTTTCTTT	CSVAMQRINAEAFF
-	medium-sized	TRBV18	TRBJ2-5	TGTGCCAGCTCACCACCGTTGGGGCAGCAAGAGACCCAGTACTTC	CASSPPLGQQETQYF